This TCR beta chain was retrieved from a study of blood T cells in healthy people across ages. The CDR3 loop spans 15 amino acids. Trimming removed 2 bases at V and 3 bases at J, with 14 bases between. The V gene's germline CDR1 is MNHEY and CDR2 SVGAGI. The study, taken as a whole, reports: Diversity figures based on one million T cells were deemed too low.

This clonotype was counted only a few times. What it binds is unknown. The authors ran a second PCR of roughly 6 to 12 cycles using a sample-barcoded 5' primer and a J-beta primer mix. MiXCR was run by TCRdb on the 5' RACE reads, yielding one entry per CDR3 protein. Here the sample spans about 800,000 distinct CDR3 sequences, around 25% being singletons. Donors were healthy Caucasian individuals from Russia aged roughly 6 to 95. Isolating PBMCs gave at least 6 million of these cells per sample. These same data were also listed under a study on T cells of mothers and their children. From that study: Three healthy Caucasian mothers served as donors, and their six children did as well.

The chain carries TRBV6-5 and TRBJ2-7; D is unclear. Material: blood. The sequence was obtained from a boy between 10 and 17 years old in good health. CDR3 nucleotide sequence: TGTGCCAGCAGTTACACCGAATCCCTAAACTACGAGCAGTACTTC. Its protein product is CASSYTESLNYEQYF.